This T cell receptor beta chain was recovered during a study of blood T cell repertoires in COVID-19. Study details: T cells, B-cell-depleted T cells, or PBMCs supplied cDNA or gDNA.

Trimming cost V 5 bases and J 4 bases, with 11 bases left between them. The germline V gene has CDR1 MDHEN and CDR2 SYDVKM. The CDR3 sequence is 13 residues long. In terms of age and location, participants ranged from about 18 to 95 years and lived in roughly 22 US areas. Participant-reported clinical history was the basis for cohort assignment. Only in-frame clones appear in the TCRdb table, and some are missing; sequencing was by immunoSEQ multiplex PCR. In the table there are approximately 200,000 clones, around 81% of which are singletons. The TCR originated in a middle-aged woman with acute COVID-19. V usage is TRBV28 and J usage is TRBJ1-2; perhaps TRBD1 as D (6 bases). Source material: PBMCs or T cells enriched from blood (not recorded which). CDR3 sequence: CASSPQGSYGYTF. DNA for the CDR3: TGTGCCAGCAGTCCACAGGGATCCTATGGCTACACCTTC.